The 31 T cell receptor beta chains below were found in one sample sequenced in a study of T-cell memory formation after mild COVID-19. Each CDR3 protein gets one entry after TCRdb re-called the 5' RACE reads with MiXCR. The table shows about 410,000 distinct CDR3 sequences, with more than 20% occurring only once. Sequenced: PBMCs or a T cell subset sorted from them (not recorded which). Receptors were obtained from an adult woman who had mild COVID-19 (a few samples of this study predate the infection). Cell type and time point are not known.

The table lists this clonotype with a few counts. This chain links TRBV7-3 with TRBJ2-3; TRBD2 matches 9 bases. After removal of 4 bases from V and 0 bases from J, the junction contained 8 bases not matched to a gene. The CDR3 contains 17 residues. Germline V gene sequence: CDR1 SGHTA, CDR2 FQGTGA. CDR3 nucleotides: TGTGCCAGCAGCTCCAGGACTAGCGTTGCTAGCACAGATACGCAGTATTTT. Protein: CASSSRTSVASTDTQYF.

This sequence joins TRBV24-1 and TRBJ2-3; tentative D call: TRBD1 (6 bases). CDR1 KGHDR and CDR2 SFDVKD come from the germline V gene. V was shortened by 9 bases and J by 14 bases, with 20 bases between the two germline ends. The CDR3 runs 12 residues. CDR3 coding DNA: TGTGCCACCTGGCTCAGGGGCAGGGTGGGGTATTTT. This encodes CATWLRGRVGYF.

The CDR3 nucleotides read TGCGCCAGCAGCCAAGAGAGGGGGACTCAGCCCCAGCATTTT. This codes for CASSQERGTQPQHF. The chain links TRBV4-3 to TRBJ1-5, with a possible D match to TRBD1 (6 bases). From germline, CDR1 is LGHNA and CDR2 YSLEER. The CDR3 is 14 residues long. Trimming cost V 0 bases and J 6 bases, with 9 bases left between them.

This clonotype has just a few counts. The rearrangement links TRBV5-5 to TRBJ2-5, with D possibly being TRBD1 or TRBD2 (6 bases each). The V end was cut by 7 bases, the J end by 2 bases, with 15 bases between. The germline V gene has CDR1 SGHKS and CDR2 YYEKEE (reference sequence). The CDR3 runs to 14 residues. The CDR3 nucleotides read TGTGCCAGCGCGATGGGGGGCATTCAAGAGACCCAGTACTTC. This sequence encodes CASAMGGIQETQYF.

Here the CDR3 reads CASSSRQGAVETQYF. The CDR3 DNA follows: TGTGCCAGCAGCTCGCGACAGGGGGCGGTTGAGACCCAGTACTTC. The chain is built from TRBV7-2 and TRBJ2-5, with 10 bases aligning to TRBD1. CDR1 and CDR2 from the germline V gene are SGHTA and FQGNSA. The V and J ends lost 4 bases and 5 bases, in that order; junction bases with no gene match: 7. There are 15 residues in the CDR3.

In this sample, this clonotype turned up a few times. V is TRBV9 and J is TRBJ2-5, with a possible D match to TRBD2 (7 bases). In germline, CDR1 is SGDLS, CDR2 YYNGEE. V dropped 0 bases and J dropped 4 bases, with 13 bases sitting between them. The CDR3 loop spans 15 amino acids. The CDR3 coding sequence is TGTGCCAGCAGCGTAGGGGGGGGACAAGGAGAGACCCAGTACTTC. It codes for CASSVGGGQGETQYF. Drawing the rest from reference TRBV9 and TRBJ2-5, the complete variable domain is DSGVTQTPKHLITATGQRVTLRCSPRSGDLSVYWYQQSLDQGLQFLIQYYNGEERAKGNILERFSAQQFPDLHSELNLSSLELGDSALYFCASSVGGGQGETQYFGPGTRLLVL.

There are many counts of this clonotype. This chain uses TRBV7-9 with TRBJ2-7; D is perhaps TRBD2 (6 bases). V lost 1 base, J lost 2 bases, and 9 bases lay in between. The germline CDR1 and CDR2 sequences are SEHNR and FQNEAQ (reference sequence). This CDR3 has 14 amino acids. The CDR3 DNA sequence: TGTGCCAGCAGCTTAGTGGAGGGGCCCTACGAGCAGTACTTC. This encodes CASSLVEGPYEQYF.

The chain has TRBV12-5 and TRBJ2-2, with TRBD2 matching 8 bases. V shed 0 bases, J shed 5 bases, and the junction held 5 bases outside the gene matches. The CDR3 covers 16 residues. CDR1 and CDR2 from the germline V gene are LGHNT and FRNRAP. This CDR3 is CASGLVMAGGTGELFF. CDR3 bases: TGTGCTAGTGGTTTGGTAATGGCGGGAGGTACCGGGGAGCTGTTTTTT.

This clonotype was counted between two and nine times. The genes are TRBV9 and TRBJ2-7; TRBD1 matches 12 bases. V was pared by 0 bases and J by 6 bases, with 10 bases of the junction left unmatched. CDR1 SGDLS and CDR2 YYNGEE come from the germline V gene. The CDR3 runs to 17 residues. The CDR3 sequence: CASSVDPMGDRGREQYF. The CDR3 region has the DNA TGTGCCAGCAGCGTAGATCCCATGGGGGACAGGGGGCGCGAGCAGTACTTC.

The V and J genes are TRBV5-4 and TRBJ1-1; 7 bases fit TRBD1. Trimming took 9 bases from V and 6 from J; bases not matched to a gene: 14. The length of the CDR3 is 14 residues. The V gene's germline CDR1 is SGHNT and CDR2 YYREEE (reference sequence). CDR3 amino acids: CAIRWDRFTAEAFF. The CDR3 coding sequence is TGTGCCATCCGATGGGACAGATTTACAGCTGAAGCTTTCTTT.

The chain combines TRBV12-3 or TRBV12-4 with TRBJ2-5, with a possible D match to TRBD2 (5 bases). V lost 3 bases, J lost 1 base, and 15 bases lay in between. The CDR3 spans 16 residues. CDR3 nucleotide sequence: TGTGCCAGCAGTTTTACCGTATCAGGACTCCAAGAGACCCAGTACTTC. Translation: CASSFTVSGLQETQYF.

This chain links TRBV7-8 with TRBJ2-1; TRBD2 matches 12 bases. The CDR3 length is 17 residues. Germline CDR1 reads SGHVS; CDR2 reads FQNEAQ. Unmatched junction bases numbered 9, after V lost 5 bases and J lost 4 bases. As DNA, the CDR3 is TGTGCCAGCAGCCCCGGGACTAGCGGGCGGACTTACAATGAGCAGTTCTTC. Translated, it gives CASSPGTSGRTYNEQFF.

The chain employs TRBV29-1 and TRBJ2-7; TRBD1 matches 10 bases. Trimming removed 7 bases from V and 1 base from J; junction bases left unmatched: 10. CDR3 length: 15 amino acids. Germline CDR1 and CDR2: SQVTM and ANQGSEA. The CDR3 sequence: CSALRDRGASYEQYF. Here the CDR3 DNA reads TGCAGCGCACTCCGGGACAGGGGTGCATCCTACGAGCAGTACTTC.

This clonotype was seen only a few times. This chain connects TRBV20-1 to TRBJ2-5; TRBD2 matches at 11 bases. J gave up 7 bases and V 0 bases, and 4 bases lay outside the gene matches. Germline V gene sequence: CDR1 DFQATT, CDR2 SNEGSKA (reference sequence). CDR3 size: 14 residues. The CDR3 here is CSARDFSGGVTQYF. CDR3 sequence (DNA): TGCAGTGCTAGAGATTTTAGCGGGGGGGTGACCCAGTACTTC.

This clonotype was detected only a few times. The gene calls are TRBV7-7 and TRBJ2-1, with D possibly TRBD1 on 5 matching bases. V shed 5 bases and J shed 4 bases, with 12 bases lying between them. Germline CDR1 reads SSHAT; CDR2 reads FNYEAQ (reference sequence). The CDR3 has 14 residues. CDR3 region: CASSPTRGYNEQFF. The CDR3 DNA follows: TGTGCCAGCAGCCCCACAAGGGGTTACAATGAGCAGTTCTTC.

This chain connects TRBV5-1 to TRBJ2-2; D assignment may be TRBD1 or TRBD2 (5 bases each). Between the trimmed V and J ends, which lost 6 bases and 1 base, there was a span of 13 bases. CDR1 is SGHRS and CDR2 is YFSETQ in the germline V gene. This CDR3 contains 15 residues. CDR3 in amino acids: CASTAGTLNTGELFF. Written as DNA, the CDR3 is TGCGCCAGCACCGCCGGGACCTTGAACACCGGGGAGCTGTTTTTT.

This clonotype was recorded a few times. The chain links TRBV6-5 to TRBJ2-7; 9 bases match TRBD2. Germline CDR1 MNHEY, CDR2 SVGAGI. J lost 6 bases, V lost 2 bases, and 8 bases had no gene match. CDR3 length: 15 residues. The CDR3 is CASSYPSGGLGEQYF. CDR3 DNA sequence: TGTGCCAGCAGTTACCCAAGCGGGGGGCTGGGCGAGCAGTACTTC.

This clonotype was counted only a few times. The chain couples TRBV6-1 to TRBJ1-5; D is uncertain. V was cut by 6 bases and J by 0 bases, with 9 bases left in between. Germline values: CDR1 MNHNS, CDR2 SASEGT. The CDR3 is made up of 14 amino acids. The CDR3 DNA is TGTGCCAGCAGGGAATTCTATAGCAATCAGCCCCAGCATTTT. Its protein product is CASREFYSNQPQHF.

The rearrangement uses TRBV28 and TRBJ2-7; TRBD1 matches at 10 bases. V was pared by 5 bases and J by 6 bases, with 7 bases of the junction left unmatched. CDR1 and CDR2 (germline): MDHEN, SYDVKM. The CDR3 totals 14 residues. The CDR3 protein is CASSTARTGGEQYF. Here the CDR3 DNA reads TGTGCCAGCAGTACTGCTCGGACAGGGGGCGAGCAGTACTTC.

V and J are TRBV6-2 or TRBV6-3 and TRBJ1-1; 7 bases are shared with TRBD1. CDR3 size: 14 residues. The J segment lost 0 bases and the V segment lost 6 bases, leaving 4 bases of the junction unmatched. Germline V gene lookup returns CDR1 MNHEY and CDR2 SVGEGT. The CDR3 nucleotides are TGTGCCAGCAGGCCGGGACAGATGAACACTGAAGCTTTCTTT. It codes for CASRPGQMNTEAFF.

In this sample, this clonotype turned up a few times. The chain employs TRBV19 and TRBJ2-1; D tentatively fits TRBD1 or TRBD2 (5 bases each). The V end lost 4 bases, the J end lost 7 bases, and 17 bases lay between the germline ends. Germline assignment: CDR1 LNHDA and CDR2 SQIVND (reference sequence). The CDR3 extends over 15 amino acids. CDR3 protein: CASSKVQGVQNEQFF. The CDR3 DNA reads as TGTGCCAGTAGTAAGGTCCAGGGAGTTCAGAATGAGCAGTTCTTC.

This clonotype has more than one count but fewer than ten. The chain couples TRBV20-1 to TRBJ2-7; 7 positions agree with TRBD1. With 0 bases clipped from V and 1 base from J, the junction kept 9 bases outside the gene matches. This CDR3 spans 16 amino acids. Per germline, CDR1 DFQATT and CDR2 SNEGSKA (reference sequence). The CDR3 sequence: CSARDPARQGSYEQYF. In DNA, the CDR3 is TGCAGTGCTAGAGATCCCGCCCGACAGGGTTCCTACGAGCAGTACTTC.

V is TRBV12-3 or TRBV12-4 and J is TRBJ1-2; D might be TRBD1 (5 bases). Between the trimmed V and J ends, which lost 8 bases and 13 bases, there was a span of 29 bases. The CDR3 is 15 residues long. In DNA, the CDR3 is TGTGCCAGCGGTAAAGGTCGCAGGGACCCCAGTCGGTGCACCTTC. Translated, it gives CASGKGRRDPSRCTF.

V is TRBV20-1 and J is TRBJ1-5; 7 bases match TRBD1. The CDR3 covers 15 residues. Germline lookup yields CDR1 DFQATT and CDR2 SNEGSKA (reference sequence). After removal of 1 base from V and 1 base from J, the junction contained 4 bases not matched to a gene. The CDR3 loop reads CSARARGISNQPQHF. The CDR3 DNA reads as TGCAGTGCTAGAGCCAGGGGGATAAGCAATCAGCCCCAGCATTTT.

This clonotype has just a few counts. The chain carries TRBV4-1 and TRBJ2-5; tentative D call: TRBD2 (6 bases). This CDR3 contains 14 residues. V gave up 3 bases and J gave up 1 base, with 9 bases separating them. Per germline, CDR1 MGHRA and CDR2 YSYEKL. The CDR3 bases are TGCGCCAGCAGCCAGGGACTCCCCCAAGAGACCCAGTACTTC. Its translation: CASSQGLPQETQYF.

The V and J genes are TRBV7-2 and TRBJ2-6, with D perhaps TRBD1 (5 bases). V lost 4 bases, J lost 2 bases, and 18 bases lay in between. This CDR3 spans 18 amino acids. Germline V gene sequence: CDR1 SGHTA, CDR2 FQGNSA. CDR3 nucleotide sequence: TGTGCCAGCAGCTCCCGGTCAGGGAATTCGGCTGGGGCCAACGTCCTGACTTTC. Amino acids: CASSSRSGNSAGANVLTF.

V gene TRBV20-1 combines with J gene TRBJ2-7; possibly TRBD1 for D (6 bases). CDR1 and CDR2 from the germline V gene are DFQATT and SNEGSKA (reference sequence). The ends were cut back, 3 bases at V and 0 bases at J, with 9 bases in the middle. The CDR3 consists of 13 residues. The CDR3 is CSASGQRSYEQYF. CDR3 nucleotides: TGCAGTGCTAGTGGACAGCGCTCCTACGAGCAGTACTTC.

The genes are TRBV7-9 and TRBJ2-2; no reliable D call. The CDR3 is made up of 13 amino acids. Per the germline V gene, CDR1 is SEHNR and CDR2 is FQNEAQ (reference sequence). The V gene lost 4 bases and the J gene lost 7 bases, with 10 bases spanning the gap. CDR3 sequence: CASSSELDGELFF. In DNA, the CDR3 is TGTGCCAGCAGCTCCGAGCTGGACGGGGAGCTGTTTTTT.

This chain joins TRBV4-2 and TRBJ1-2, with 10 bases lining up with TRBD1. CDR1 and CDR2 (germline): LGHNA, YNFKEQ. V was clipped by 0 bases and J by 8 bases; unmatched bases: 15. The CDR3 is 18 amino acids. Here the CDR3 reads CASSQEVGRQGARYGYTF. DNA of the CDR3: TGTGCCAGCAGCCAAGAAGTGGGCAGACAGGGGGCGCGGTACGGCTACACCTTC.

CDR3 nucleotide sequence: TGCGCCAGCAGCTTGGAGCGGGGGATACTAGCCAAAAACATTCAGTACTTC. Residues: CASSLERGILAKNIQYF. The chain is built from TRBV5-1 and TRBJ2-4, with 8 nucleotides matching TRBD2. The ends lost 0 bases at V and 0 bases at J; junction bases unmatched: 5. The CDR3 length is 17 residues. Germline V gene sequence: CDR1 SGHRS, CDR2 YFSETQ.

This clonotype was seen a handful of times. The chain couples TRBV6-5 to TRBJ2-2, with 10 bases identical to TRBD1. V was clipped by 3 bases and J by 6 bases; unmatched bases: 7. This CDR3 contains 16 residues. Germline lookup yields CDR1 MNHEY and CDR2 SVGAGI. The CDR3 protein is CASSYAGTGVPGELFF. The CDR3 coding sequence is TGTGCCAGCAGTTATGCCGGGACAGGGGTTCCCGGGGAGCTGTTTTTT.